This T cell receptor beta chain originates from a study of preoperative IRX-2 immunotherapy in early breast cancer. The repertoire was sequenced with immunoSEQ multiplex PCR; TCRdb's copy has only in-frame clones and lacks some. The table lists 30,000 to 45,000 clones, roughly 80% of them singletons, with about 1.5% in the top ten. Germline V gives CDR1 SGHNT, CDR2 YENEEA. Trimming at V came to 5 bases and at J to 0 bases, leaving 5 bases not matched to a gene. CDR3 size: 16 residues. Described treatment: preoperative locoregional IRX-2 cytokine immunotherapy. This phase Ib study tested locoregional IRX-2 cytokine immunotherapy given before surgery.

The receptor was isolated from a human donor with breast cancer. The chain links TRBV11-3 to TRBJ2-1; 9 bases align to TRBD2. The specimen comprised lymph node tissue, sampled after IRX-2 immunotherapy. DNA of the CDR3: TGTGCCAGCAGCCCCCCTAGCGGGAACTCCTACAATGAGCAGTTCTTC. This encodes CASSPPSGNSYNEQFF. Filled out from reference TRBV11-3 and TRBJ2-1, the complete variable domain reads EAGVVQSPRYKIIEKKQPVAFWCNPISGHNTLYWYLQNLGQGPELLIRYENEEAVDDSQLPKDRFSAERLKGVDSTLKIQPAELGDSAVYLCASSPPSGNSYNEQFFGPGTRLTVL.